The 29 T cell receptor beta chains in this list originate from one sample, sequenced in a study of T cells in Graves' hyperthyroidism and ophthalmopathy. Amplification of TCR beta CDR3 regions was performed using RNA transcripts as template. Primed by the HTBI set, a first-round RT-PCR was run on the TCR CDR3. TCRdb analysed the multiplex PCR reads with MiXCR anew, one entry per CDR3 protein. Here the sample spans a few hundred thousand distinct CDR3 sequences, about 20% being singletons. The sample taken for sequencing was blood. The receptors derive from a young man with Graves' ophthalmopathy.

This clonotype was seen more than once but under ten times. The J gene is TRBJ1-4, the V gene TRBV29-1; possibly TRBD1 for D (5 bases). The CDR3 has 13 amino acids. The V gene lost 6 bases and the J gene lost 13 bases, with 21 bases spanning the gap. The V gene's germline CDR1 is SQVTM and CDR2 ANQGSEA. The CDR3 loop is CSVKRGNKDRLFF. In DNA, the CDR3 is TGCAGCGTCAAACGGGGCAACAAGGATAGACTGTTTTTT.

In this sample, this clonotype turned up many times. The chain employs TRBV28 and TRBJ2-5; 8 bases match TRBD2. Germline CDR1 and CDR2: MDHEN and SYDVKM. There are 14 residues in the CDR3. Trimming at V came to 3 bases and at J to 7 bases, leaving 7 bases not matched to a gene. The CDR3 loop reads CASSLRGADATQYF. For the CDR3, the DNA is TGTGCCAGCAGTTTGCGGGGGGCTGATGCGACCCAGTACTTC.

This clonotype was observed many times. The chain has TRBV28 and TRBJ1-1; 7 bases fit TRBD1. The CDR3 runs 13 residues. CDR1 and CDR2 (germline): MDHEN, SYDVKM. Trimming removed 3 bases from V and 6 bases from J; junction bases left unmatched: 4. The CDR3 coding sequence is TGTGCCAGCAGTTTGACAGGGAGGGCTGAAGCTTTCTTT. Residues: CASSLTGRAEAFF.

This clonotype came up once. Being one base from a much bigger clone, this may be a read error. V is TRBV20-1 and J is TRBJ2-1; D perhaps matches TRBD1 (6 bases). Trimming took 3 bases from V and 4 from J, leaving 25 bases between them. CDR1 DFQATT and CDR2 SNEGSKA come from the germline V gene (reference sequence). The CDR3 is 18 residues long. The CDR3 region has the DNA TGCAGTGCTAGGGGGGACATTGGGTCGAGAGCATCATACAATGAGCAGTTCTTC. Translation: CSARGDIGSRASYNEQFF.

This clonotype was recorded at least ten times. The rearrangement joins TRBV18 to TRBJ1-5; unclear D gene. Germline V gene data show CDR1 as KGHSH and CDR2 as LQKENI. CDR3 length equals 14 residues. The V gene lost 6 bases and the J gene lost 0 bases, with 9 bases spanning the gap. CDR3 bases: TGTGCCAGCTCGGCGAGTTATAGCAATCAGCCCCAGCATTTT. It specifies CASSASYSNQPQHF.

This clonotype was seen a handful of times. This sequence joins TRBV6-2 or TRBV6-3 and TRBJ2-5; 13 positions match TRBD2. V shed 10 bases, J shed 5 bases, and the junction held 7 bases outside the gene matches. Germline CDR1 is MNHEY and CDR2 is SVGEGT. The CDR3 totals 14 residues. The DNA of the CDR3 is TGTGCCACCGGGACTAGCGGGATTCGGGAGACCCAGTACTTC. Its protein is CATGTSGIRETQYF.

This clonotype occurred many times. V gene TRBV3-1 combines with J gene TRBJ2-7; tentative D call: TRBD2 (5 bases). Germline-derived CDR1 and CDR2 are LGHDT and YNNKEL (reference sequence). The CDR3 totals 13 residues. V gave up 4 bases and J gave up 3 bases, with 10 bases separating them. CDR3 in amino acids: CASSPRTGYEQYF. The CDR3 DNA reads TGTGCCAGCAGCCCCCGGACTGGCTACGAGCAGTACTTC.

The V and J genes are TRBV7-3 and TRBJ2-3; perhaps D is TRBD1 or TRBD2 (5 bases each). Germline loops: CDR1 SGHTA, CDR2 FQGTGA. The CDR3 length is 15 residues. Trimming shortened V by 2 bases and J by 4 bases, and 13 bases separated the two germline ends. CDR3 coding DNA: TGTGCCAGCAGCTTAGGGACGCCGGGGCCAGATACGCAGTATTTT. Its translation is CASSLGTPGPDTQYF.

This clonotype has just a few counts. CDR3 amino acids: CSALRRAIRYEQFF. CDR3 nucleotides: TGCAGTGCCCTCCGGCGGGCGATTAGATATGAGCAGTTCTTC. The gene calls are TRBV20-1 and TRBJ2-1, with D tentatively TRBD2 (5 bases). CDR1 is DFQATT, CDR2 SNEGSKA, per germline (reference sequence). CDR3 length: 14 amino acids. V lost 6 bases, J lost 8 bases, and 20 bases lay in between.

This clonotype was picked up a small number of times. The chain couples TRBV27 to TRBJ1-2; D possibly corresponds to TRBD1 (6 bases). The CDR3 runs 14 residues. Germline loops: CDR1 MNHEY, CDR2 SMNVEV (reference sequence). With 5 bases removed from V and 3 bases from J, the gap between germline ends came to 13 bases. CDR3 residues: CASSKGGLDYGYTF. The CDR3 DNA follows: TGTGCCAGCAGTAAGGGGGGGCTAGACTATGGCTACACCTTC.

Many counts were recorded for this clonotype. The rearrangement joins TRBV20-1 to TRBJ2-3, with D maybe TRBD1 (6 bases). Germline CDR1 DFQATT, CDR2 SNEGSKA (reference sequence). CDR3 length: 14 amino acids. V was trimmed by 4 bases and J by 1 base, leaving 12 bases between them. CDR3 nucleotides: TGCAGTGCTACAGAGTACAGGGGCACAGATACGCAGTATTTT. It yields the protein CSATEYRGTDTQYF.

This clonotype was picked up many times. CDR3 sequence: CASETGNYGYTF. DNA for the CDR3: TGTGCCAGTGAGACAGGGAACTATGGCTACACCTTC. This chain uses TRBV19 with TRBJ1-2; 7 bases align to TRBD1. Germline CDR1 is LNHDA and CDR2 is SQIVND (reference sequence). J was trimmed by 2 bases and V by 8 bases; bases with no gene match: 2. The CDR3 has 12 residues.

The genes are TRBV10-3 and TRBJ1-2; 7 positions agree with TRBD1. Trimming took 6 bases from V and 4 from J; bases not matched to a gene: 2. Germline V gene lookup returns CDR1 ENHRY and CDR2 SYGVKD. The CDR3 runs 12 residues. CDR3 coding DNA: TGTGCCATCAGCACAGGGGCCTATGGCTACACCTTC. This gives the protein CAISTGAYGYTF.

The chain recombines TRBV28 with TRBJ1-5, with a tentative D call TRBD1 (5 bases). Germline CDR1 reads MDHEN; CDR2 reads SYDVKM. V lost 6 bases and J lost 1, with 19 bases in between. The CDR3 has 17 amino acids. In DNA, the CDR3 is TGTGCCAGCAGCCCCATGGGTACGGGACCCAGCAATCAGCCCCAGCATTTT. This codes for CASSPMGTGPSNQPQHF.

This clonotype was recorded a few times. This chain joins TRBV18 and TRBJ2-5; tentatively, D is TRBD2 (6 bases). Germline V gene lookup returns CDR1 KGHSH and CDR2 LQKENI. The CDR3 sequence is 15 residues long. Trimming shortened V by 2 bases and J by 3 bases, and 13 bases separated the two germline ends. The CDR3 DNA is TGTGCCAGCTCACCAACCCGGGGGTCTGAAGAGACCCAGTACTTC. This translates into CASSPTRGSEETQYF.

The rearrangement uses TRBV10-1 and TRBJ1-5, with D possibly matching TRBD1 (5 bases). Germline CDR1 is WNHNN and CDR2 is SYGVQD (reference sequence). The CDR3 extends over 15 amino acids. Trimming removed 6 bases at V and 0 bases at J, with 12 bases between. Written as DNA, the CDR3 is TGCGCCAGCAGCGTTGGGACGGGTAGCAATCAGCCCCAGCATTTT. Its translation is CASSVGTGSNQPQHF.

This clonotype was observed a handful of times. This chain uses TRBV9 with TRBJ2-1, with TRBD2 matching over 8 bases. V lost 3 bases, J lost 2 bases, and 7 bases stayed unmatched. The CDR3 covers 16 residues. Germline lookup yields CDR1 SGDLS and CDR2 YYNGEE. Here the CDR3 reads CASSAGGAPTYNEQFF. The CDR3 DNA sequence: TGTGCCAGCAGCGCGGGGGGGGCGCCGACCTACAATGAGCAGTTCTTC.

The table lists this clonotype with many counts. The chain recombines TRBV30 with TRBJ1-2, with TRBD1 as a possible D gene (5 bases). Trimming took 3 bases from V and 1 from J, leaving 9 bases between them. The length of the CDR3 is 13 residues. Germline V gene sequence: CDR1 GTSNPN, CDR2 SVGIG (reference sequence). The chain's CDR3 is CAWSPTVNYGYTF. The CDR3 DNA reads TGTGCCTGGAGCCCGACAGTTAACTATGGCTACACCTTC.

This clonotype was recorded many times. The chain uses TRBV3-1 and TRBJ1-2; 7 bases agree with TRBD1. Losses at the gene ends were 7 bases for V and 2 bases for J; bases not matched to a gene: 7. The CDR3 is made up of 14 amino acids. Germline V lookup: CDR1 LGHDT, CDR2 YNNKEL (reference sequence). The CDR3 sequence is CASIQGGRNYGYTF. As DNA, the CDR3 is TGTGCCAGCATCCAGGGGGGACGGAACTATGGCTACACCTTC. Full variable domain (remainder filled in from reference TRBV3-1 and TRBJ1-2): DTAVSQTPKYLVTQMGNDKSIKCEQNLGHDTMYWYKQDSKKFLKIMFSYNNKELIINETVPNRFSPKSPDKAHLNLHINSLELGDSAVYFCASIQGGRNYGYTFGSGTRLTVV.

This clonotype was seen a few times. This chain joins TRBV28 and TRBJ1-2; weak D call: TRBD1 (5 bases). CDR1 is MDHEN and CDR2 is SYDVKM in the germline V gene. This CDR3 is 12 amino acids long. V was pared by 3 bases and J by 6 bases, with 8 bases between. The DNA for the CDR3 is TGTGCCAGCAGTTTTAGGGGTGATGGCTACACCTTC. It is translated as CASSFRGDGYTF.

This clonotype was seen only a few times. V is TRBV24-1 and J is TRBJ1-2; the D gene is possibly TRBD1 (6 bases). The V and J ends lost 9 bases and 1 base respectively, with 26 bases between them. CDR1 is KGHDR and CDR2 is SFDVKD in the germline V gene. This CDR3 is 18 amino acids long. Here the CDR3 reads CATPSGGAPPSDNYGYTF. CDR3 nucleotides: TGTGCCACCCCATCCGGGGGGGCGCCCCCCTCCGATAACTATGGCTACACCTTC.

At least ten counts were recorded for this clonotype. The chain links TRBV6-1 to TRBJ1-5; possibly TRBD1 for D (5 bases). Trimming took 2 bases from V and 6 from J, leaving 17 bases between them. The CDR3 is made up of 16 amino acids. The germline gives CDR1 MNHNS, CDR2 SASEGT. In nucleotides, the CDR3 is TGTGCCAGCAGTGAACTGCAGGGAGGGGCGCGTCAGCCCCAGCATTTT. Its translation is CASSELQGGARQPQHF.

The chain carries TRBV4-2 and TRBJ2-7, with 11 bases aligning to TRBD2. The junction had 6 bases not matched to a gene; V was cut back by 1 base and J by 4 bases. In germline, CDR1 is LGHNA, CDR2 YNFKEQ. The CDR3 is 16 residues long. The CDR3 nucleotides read TGTGCCAGCAGCCAAGGGGGCACTAGCGGGAGTTACGAGCAGTACTTC. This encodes CASSQGGTSGSYEQYF.

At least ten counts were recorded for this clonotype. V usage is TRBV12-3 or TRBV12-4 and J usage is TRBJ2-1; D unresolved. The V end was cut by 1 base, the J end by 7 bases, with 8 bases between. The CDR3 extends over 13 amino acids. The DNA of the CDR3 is TGTGCCAGCAGTTTAGGGGGTGAGAATGAGCAGTTCTTC. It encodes CASSLGGENEQFF.

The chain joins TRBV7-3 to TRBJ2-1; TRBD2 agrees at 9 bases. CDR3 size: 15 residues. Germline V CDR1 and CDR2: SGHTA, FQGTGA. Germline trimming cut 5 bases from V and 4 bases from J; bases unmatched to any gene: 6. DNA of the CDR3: TGTGCCAGCAGCAAAGGGGCGGGAGGGTACAATGAGCAGTTCTTC. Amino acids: CASSKGAGGYNEQFF.

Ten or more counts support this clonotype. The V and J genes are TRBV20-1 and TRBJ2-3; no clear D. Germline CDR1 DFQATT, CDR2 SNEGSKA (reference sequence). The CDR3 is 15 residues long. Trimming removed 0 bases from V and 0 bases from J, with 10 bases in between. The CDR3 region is CSARDGLSSTDTQYF. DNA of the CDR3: TGCAGTGCTAGAGATGGGCTATCGAGCACAGATACGCAGTATTTT.

The CDR3 region is CAWSAGTGLHEQYF. The DNA for the CDR3 is TGTGCCTGGAGTGCTGGGACAGGGTTACACGAGCAGTACTTC. The chain couples TRBV30 to TRBJ2-7; 9 bases line up with TRBD1. The J segment lost 5 bases and the V segment lost 1 base, leaving 6 bases of the junction unmatched. Germline lookup yields CDR1 GTSNPN and CDR2 SVGIG (reference sequence). There are 14 residues in the CDR3.

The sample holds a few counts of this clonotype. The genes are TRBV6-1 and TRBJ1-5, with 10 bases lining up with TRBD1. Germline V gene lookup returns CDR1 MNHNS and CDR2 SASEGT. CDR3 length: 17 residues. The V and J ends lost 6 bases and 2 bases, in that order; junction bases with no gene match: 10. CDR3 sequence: CASSSGQGRQGNQPQHF. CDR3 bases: TGTGCCAGCAGCTCGGGACAGGGGAGGCAAGGCAATCAGCCCCAGCATTTT.

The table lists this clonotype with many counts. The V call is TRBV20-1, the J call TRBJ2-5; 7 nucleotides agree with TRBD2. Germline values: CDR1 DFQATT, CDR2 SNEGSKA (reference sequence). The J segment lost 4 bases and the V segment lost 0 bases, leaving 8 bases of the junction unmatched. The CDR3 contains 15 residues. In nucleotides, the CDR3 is TGCAGTGCTAGAGATTCGGGGGGTGGTCGAGAGACCCAGTACTTC. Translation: CSARDSGGGRETQYF.